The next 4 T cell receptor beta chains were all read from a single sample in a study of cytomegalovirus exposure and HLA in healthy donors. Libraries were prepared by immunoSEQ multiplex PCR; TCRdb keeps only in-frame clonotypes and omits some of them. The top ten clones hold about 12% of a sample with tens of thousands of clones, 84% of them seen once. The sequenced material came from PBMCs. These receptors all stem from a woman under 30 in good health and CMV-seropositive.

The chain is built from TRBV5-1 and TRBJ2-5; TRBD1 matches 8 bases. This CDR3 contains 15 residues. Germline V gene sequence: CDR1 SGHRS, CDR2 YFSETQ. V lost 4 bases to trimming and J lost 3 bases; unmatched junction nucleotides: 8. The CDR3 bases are TGCGCCAGCAGCGACCAGGGACAGGCCGAAGAGACCCAGTACTTC. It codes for CASSDQGQAEETQYF.

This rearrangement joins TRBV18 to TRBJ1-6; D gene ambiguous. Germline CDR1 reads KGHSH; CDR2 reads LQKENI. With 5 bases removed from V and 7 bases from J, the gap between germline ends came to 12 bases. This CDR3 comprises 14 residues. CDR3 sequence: CASSFRETNSPLHF. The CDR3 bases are TGTGCCAGCTCATTCCGAGAGACAAATTCACCCCTCCACTTT.

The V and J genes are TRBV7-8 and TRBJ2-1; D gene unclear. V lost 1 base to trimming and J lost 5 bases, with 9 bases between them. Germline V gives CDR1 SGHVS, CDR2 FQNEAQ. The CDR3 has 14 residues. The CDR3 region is CASSLVGVNNEQFF. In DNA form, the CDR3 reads TGTGCCAGCAGCTTAGTGGGCGTAAACAATGAGCAGTTCTTC.

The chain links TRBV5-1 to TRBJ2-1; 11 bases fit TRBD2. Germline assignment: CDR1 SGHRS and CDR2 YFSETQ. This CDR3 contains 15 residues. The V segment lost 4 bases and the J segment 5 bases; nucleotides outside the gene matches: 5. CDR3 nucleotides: TGCGCCAGCAGCCGACTAGCGGGGCAGAACAATGAGCAGTTCTTC. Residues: CASSRLAGQNNEQFF.